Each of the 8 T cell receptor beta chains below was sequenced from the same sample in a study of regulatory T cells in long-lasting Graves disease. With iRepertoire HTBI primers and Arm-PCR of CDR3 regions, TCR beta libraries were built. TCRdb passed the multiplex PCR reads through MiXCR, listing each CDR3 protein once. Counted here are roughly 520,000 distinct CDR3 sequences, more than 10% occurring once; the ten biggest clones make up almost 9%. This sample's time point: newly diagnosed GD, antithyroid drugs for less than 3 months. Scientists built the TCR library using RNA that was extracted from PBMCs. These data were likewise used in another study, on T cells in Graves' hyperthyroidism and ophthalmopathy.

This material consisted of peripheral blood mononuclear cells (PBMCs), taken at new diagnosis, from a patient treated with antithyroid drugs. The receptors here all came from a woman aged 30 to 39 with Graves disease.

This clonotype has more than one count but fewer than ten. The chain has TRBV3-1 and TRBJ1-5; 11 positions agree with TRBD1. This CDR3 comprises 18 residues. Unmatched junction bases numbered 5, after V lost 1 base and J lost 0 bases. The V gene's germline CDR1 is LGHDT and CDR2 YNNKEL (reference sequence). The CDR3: CASSQGDRGKYSNQPQHF. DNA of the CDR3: TGTGCCAGCAGCCAAGGGGACAGGGGGAAATATAGCAATCAGCCCCAGCATTTT.

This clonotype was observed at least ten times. The CDR3 sequence: CASSLVEEGRGNYEQFF. The CDR3 region has the DNA TGTGCCAGCAGCTTAGTCGAGGAGGGTCGGGGAAATTATGAGCAGTTCTTC. The V call is TRBV11-2, the J call TRBJ2-1; tentative D call: TRBD2 (6 bases). V dropped 1 base and J dropped 8 bases, with 21 bases sitting between them. Germline values: CDR1 SGHAT, CDR2 FQNNGV. This CDR3 is 17 amino acids long. The full variable domain, its missing parts supplied by reference TRBV11-2 and TRBJ2-1, is EAGVAQSPRYKIIEKRQSVAFWCNPISGHATLYWYQQILGQGPKLLIQFQNNGVVDDSQLPKDRFSAERLKGVDSTLKIQPAKLEDSAVYLCASSLVEEGRGNYEQFFGPGTRLTVL.

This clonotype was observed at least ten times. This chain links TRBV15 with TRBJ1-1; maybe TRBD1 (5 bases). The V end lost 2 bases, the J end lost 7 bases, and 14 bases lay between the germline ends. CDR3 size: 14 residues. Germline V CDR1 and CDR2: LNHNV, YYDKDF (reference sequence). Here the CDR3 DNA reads TGTGCCACCAGCAGATCAGGGCCGCAGTATGAAGCTTTCTTT. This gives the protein CATSRSGPQYEAFF.

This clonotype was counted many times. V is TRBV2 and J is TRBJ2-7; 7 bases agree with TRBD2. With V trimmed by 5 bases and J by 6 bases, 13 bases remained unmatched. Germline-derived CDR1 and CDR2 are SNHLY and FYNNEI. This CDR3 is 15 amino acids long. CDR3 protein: CASSSSWREQPEQYF. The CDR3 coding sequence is TGTGCCAGCAGTTCGTCTTGGCGGGAGCAACCCGAGCAGTACTTC.

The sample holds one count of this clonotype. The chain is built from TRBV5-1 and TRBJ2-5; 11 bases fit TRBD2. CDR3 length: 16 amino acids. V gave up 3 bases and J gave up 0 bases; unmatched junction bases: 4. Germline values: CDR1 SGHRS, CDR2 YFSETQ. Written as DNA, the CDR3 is TGCGCCAGCAGCTCTCCGGGACTAGCGGACCAAGAGACCCAGTACTTC. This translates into CASSSPGLADQETQYF.

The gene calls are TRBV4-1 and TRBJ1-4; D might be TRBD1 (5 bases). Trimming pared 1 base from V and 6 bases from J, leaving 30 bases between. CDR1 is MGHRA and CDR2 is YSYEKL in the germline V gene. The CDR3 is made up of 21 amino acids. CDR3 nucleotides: TGCGCCAGCAGCCAAGTTATAGCCACGGGGCCCCGGAATGAGGGGTATGAAAAACTGTTTTTT. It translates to CASSQVIATGPRNEGYEKLFF.

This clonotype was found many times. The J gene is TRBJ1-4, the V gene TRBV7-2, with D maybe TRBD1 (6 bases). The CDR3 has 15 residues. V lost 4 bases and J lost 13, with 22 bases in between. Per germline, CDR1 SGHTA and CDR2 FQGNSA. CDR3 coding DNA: TGTGCCAGCAGCTACTTACCACCTCAGGGGACCGGACTGTTTTTT. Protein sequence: CASSYLPPQGTGLFF. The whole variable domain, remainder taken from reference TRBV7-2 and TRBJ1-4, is GAGVSQSPSNKVTEKGKDVELRCDPISGHTALYWYRQSLGQGLEFLIYFQGNSAPDKSGLPSDRFSAERTGGSVSTLTIQRTQQEDSAVYLCASSYLPPQGTGLFFGSGTQLSVL.

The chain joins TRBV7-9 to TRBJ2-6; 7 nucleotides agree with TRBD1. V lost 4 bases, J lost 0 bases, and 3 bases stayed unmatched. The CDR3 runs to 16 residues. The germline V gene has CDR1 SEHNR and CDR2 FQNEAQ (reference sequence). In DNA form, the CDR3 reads TGTGCCAGCAGCTCCCCAGGGGGCTCTGGGGCCAACGTCCTGACTTTC. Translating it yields CASSSPGGSGANVLTF.